Shown below are 19 T cell receptor beta chains from a single sample sequenced in a study of CD8+CD57+ T cells in acquired aplastic anemia. Patients who underwent sequencing had shown CD8+CD57+ cell expansion by flow cytometry. Genomic DNA templated the TCR beta VDJ and CDR3 profiling. TCRdb ran MiXCR on the reads and lists one entry per CDR3 protein. Of some 160,000 distinct CDR3 sequences in the sample, 47% are singletons; the top ten hold 2.5% to 3%. Sequencing input: sorted CD4+, CD8+, or CD8+CD57+ T cells (not recorded which) from PBMCs. The receptors shown here come from a human donor with aplastic anemia.

This clonotype was recorded at least ten times. J is TRBJ1-6 and V is TRBV6-4; 7 bases line up with TRBD1. Trimming cost V 5 bases and J 8 bases; bases outside gene matches: 3. The CDR3 is made up of 13 amino acids. In germline, CDR1 is MRHNA, CDR2 SNTAGT. The CDR3 reads CASSSTGDSPLHF. The CDR3 DNA is TGTGCCAGCAGTTCAACAGGGGATTCACCCCTCCACTTT.

The V call is TRBV10-2, the J call TRBJ1-2, with no clear D. Germline CDR1 reads WSHSY; CDR2 reads SAAADI. The CDR3 length is 14 residues. V was trimmed by 3 bases and J by 8 bases, leaving 16 bases between them. The CDR3 nucleotides are TGCGCCAGCAGTGACGAGGGTTGGGTTAGCGGCTACACCTTC. Translated: CASSDEGWVSGYTF.

Concerning this clonotype itself: This may stem from a read error, because a much larger clone lies one nucleotide away. The chain employs TRBV14 and TRBJ2-2; possibly TRBD2 for D (5 bases). The CDR3 is 9 residues long. The germline CDR1 and CDR2 sequences are SGHDN and FVKESK. In nucleotides, the CDR3 is TGTGCGAACACCGGGGAGCTGTCTTTT. The encoded protein is CANTGELSF.

Regarding this clonotype: One end of the junction is discordant with germline, which a read error may explain. CDR3 residues: CATSEGGAVTEAFF. CDR3 DNA sequence: TGTGCCACCAGTGAGGGGGGGGCTGTCACTGAGGCTTTCTTT. This chain links TRBV6-1 with TRBJ1-1, with D possibly matching TRBD1 (6 bases). The CDR3 consists of 14 residues. The germline CDR1 and CDR2 sequences are MNHNS and SASEGT.

This clonotype was observed many times. The genes are TRBV5-1 and TRBJ2-1; no firm D call. V lost 0 bases to trimming and J lost 7 bases, with 8 bases between them. Germline-derived CDR1 and CDR2 are SGHRS and YFSETQ. CDR3 length: 13 residues. The CDR3 spells CASSLGSFNEQFF. The CDR3 nucleotides read TGCGCCAGCAGCTTGGGAAGCTTTAATGAGCAGTTCTTC.

This sequence joins TRBV18 and TRBJ2-5; D unclear. Trimming removed 0 bases from V and 4 bases from J, with 9 bases in between. This CDR3 contains 14 residues. Germline V lookup: CDR1 KGHSH, CDR2 LQKENI. CDR3 bases: TGTGCCAGCTCACCACCGAACCTGGGAGAGACCCAGTACTTC. The encoded protein is CASSPPNLGETQYF.

The CDR3 here is CASSEGVIPYF. For the CDR3, the DNA is TGTGCCAGCAGTGAAGGTGTAATTCCGTACTTC. This sequence joins TRBV2 and TRBJ2-7; the D is unclear. CDR1 is SNHLY and CDR2 is FYNNEI in the germline V gene. The CDR3 length is 11 residues. The V gene lost 1 base and the J gene lost 12 bases, with 10 bases spanning the gap.

This chain links TRBV10-2 with TRBJ1-1; no reliable D call. The V end was cut by 1 base, the J end by 4 bases, with 19 bases between. This CDR3 is 17 amino acids long. Germline-derived CDR1 and CDR2 are WSHSY and SAAADI. The CDR3 bases are TGCGCCAGCAGTGAGTGGAGGCTACTCCCCGCCGGCACTGAAGCTTTCTTT. The encoded protein is CASSEWRLLPAGTEAFF.

This rearrangement joins TRBV19 to TRBJ2-1; D gene unclear. CDR1 and CDR2 (germline): LNHDA, SQIVND (reference sequence). V was shortened by 5 bases and J by 9 bases, with 8 bases between the two germline ends. This CDR3 is built from 11 residues. For the CDR3, the DNA is TGTGCCAGTAGTGCCCTGGTTGAGCAGTTCTTC. Translated: CASSALVEQFF.

At least ten counts were recorded for this clonotype. CDR3 DNA sequence: TGTGCCAGCAGTCCCTCCGGACAGAGGAGCTCCTACGAGCAGTACTTC. Encoded protein: CASSPSGQRSSYEQYF. V gene TRBV28 combines with J gene TRBJ2-7, with D tentatively TRBD1 (6 bases). V was clipped by 5 bases and J by 0 bases, with 17 bases between them. Per germline, CDR1 MDHEN and CDR2 SYDVKM. The length of the CDR3 is 16 residues. The full variable domain, completed using reference TRBV28 and TRBJ2-7, is DVKVTQSSRYLVKRTGEKVFLECVQDMDHENMFWYRQDPGLGLRLIYFSYDVKMKEKGDIPEGYSVSREKKERFSLILESASTNQTSMYLCASSPSGQRSSYEQYFGPGTRLTVT.

This clonotype was seen repeatedly, ten times or more. The V and J genes are TRBV12-3 or TRBV12-4 and TRBJ1-1, with D hard to call. The CDR3 is 13 residues long. Trimming left V 6 bases short and J 3 bases short, with 11 bases between. Here the CDR3 DNA reads TGTGCCAGCAGGACTAATGGGGACACTGAAGCTTTCTTT. As protein: CASRTNGDTEAFF.

The J gene is TRBJ2-1, the V gene TRBV19; D not certain. The ends were cut back, 3 bases at V and 9 bases at J, with 15 bases in the middle. There are 14 residues in the CDR3. From germline, CDR1 is LNHDA and CDR2 SQIVND (reference sequence). The CDR3 DNA is TGTGCCAGTAGTATTCAGGCAATGCTGGGTGAGCAGTTCTTC. Translated, it gives CASSIQAMLGEQFF.

V gene TRBV29-1 combines with J gene TRBJ2-2; the match to TRBD1 covers 8 bases. The CDR3 is 14 residues long. V lost 8 bases, J lost 1 base, and 6 bases stayed unmatched. Germline assignment: CDR1 SQVTM and CDR2 ANQGSEA. The DNA of the CDR3 is TGCAGCTTTAGCGGACAGGGGAACACCGGGGAGCTGTTTTTT. This sequence encodes CSFSGQGNTGELFF.

This sequence joins TRBV11-2 and TRBJ2-1; 10 bases map to TRBD1. Germline V gene data show CDR1 as SGHAT and CDR2 as FQNNGV. V was clipped by 5 bases and J by 7 bases; unmatched bases: 5. The CDR3 extends over 14 amino acids. Written as DNA, the CDR3 is TGTGCCAGCAGCGCCGGACAGGGGGGGAATGAGCAGTTCTTC. Translated, it gives CASSAGQGGNEQFF.

V is TRBV7-9 and J is TRBJ2-3; the D is unclear. Germline CDR1 and CDR2: SEHNR and FQNEAQ (reference sequence). The CDR3 extends over 14 amino acids. V lost 10 bases to trimming and J lost 1 base, with 15 bases between them. CDR3 sequence reads: CANSPDAGTDTQYF. In DNA, the CDR3 is TGTGCCAACTCGCCCGACGCTGGCACAGATACGCAGTATTTT. The variable domain in full, with the rest retrieved from reference TRBV7-9 and TRBJ2-3, is DTGVSQNPRHKITKRGQNVTFRCDPISEHNRLYWYRQTLGQGPEFLTYFQNEAQLEKSRLLSDRFSAERPKGSFSTLEIQRTEQGDSAMYLCANSPDAGTDTQYFGPGTRLTVL.

The rearrangement links TRBV19 to TRBJ2-7, with 10 bases matching TRBD1. The CDR3 sequence is 15 residues long. V lost 7 bases to trimming and J lost 2 bases; unmatched junction nucleotides: 8. Germline loops: CDR1 LNHDA, CDR2 SQIVND (reference sequence). The DNA for the CDR3 is TGTGCCAGTAACCCGGGACAGGGGCACGCCTACGAGCAGTACTTC. Translating it yields CASNPGQGHAYEQYF.

The gene calls are TRBV29-1 and TRBJ2-1; tentatively, D is TRBD2 (5 bases). The CDR3 is 10 residues long. Trimming took off 8 bases at V and 15 bases at J, with 17 bases between the two ends. Germline CDR1 reads SQVTM; CDR2 reads ANQGSEA. CDR3 bases: TGCAGCACCGGGTCGGGGATACGGTTCTTC. It translates to CSTGSGIRFF.

The rearrangement links TRBV19 to TRBJ1-3; D unclear. The germline CDR1 and CDR2 sequences are LNHDA and SQIVND (reference sequence). V dropped 3 bases and J dropped 4 bases, with 13 bases sitting between them. This CDR3 spans 15 amino acids. CDR3: CASSIIGAQGNTIYF. CDR3 bases: TGTGCCAGTAGTATTATCGGCGCTCAAGGAAACACCATATATTTT.

This clonotype was seen more than once but under ten times. The rearrangement joins TRBV6-1 to TRBJ1-4; possible D gene TRBD1, 5 bases. The germline CDR1 and CDR2 sequences are MNHNS and SASEGT. This CDR3 has 14 amino acids. Trimming shortened V by 6 bases and J by 13 bases, and 21 bases separated the two germline ends. CDR3 in amino acids: CASSLKGPGVTLFF. CDR3 nucleotides: TGTGCCAGCAGCCTCAAAGGTCCGGGGGTCACACTGTTTTTT.